The entry that follows covers one T cell receptor (beta chain) sequence. These data are taken from a study of blood T cell repertoires in COVID-19. Study at large: The United States, Italy and Spain supplied acute and convalescent COVID-19 samples. PBMCs, B-cell-depleted T cells, or T cells provided the cDNA or gDNA that made up the material.

As handled by the study authors: Amplification from reference gene primers served as the basis for estimated nucleated cell counts. The data were produced by immunoSEQ multiplex PCR, yet TCRdb's version contains in-frame clones alone and is incomplete. Clonal size and the V and J genes are those of that table, whereas D and trimming came from the DNA. The table has fewer than 350,000 clones, 70% to 90% seen once. Seattle researchers signed up patients amid active infection and tracked them longitudinally. Sequencing was done on a sample of peripheral blood. The receptor comes from a woman aged 25 to 39 with COVID-19, enrolled during active disease.

The CDR3 DNA follows: TGTGCCAGCAGCCGAGCGGGGGCCCAAGAGACCCAGTACTTC. Its translation: CASSRAGAQETQYF. The chain uses TRBV2 and TRBJ2-5; TRBD2 matches at 8 bases. Germline V lookup: CDR1 SNHLY, CDR2 FYNNEI. The CDR3 has 14 amino acids. With V trimmed by 6 bases and J by 1 base, 4 bases remained unmatched.